This entry describes one T cell receptor (beta chain). These data originate in a study of cytotoxic CD8 clonotypes in ibrutinib-treated CLL. TCRdb's copy holds only in-frame clones and misses some; the assay was immunoSEQ multiplex PCR. The sample lists some 300,000 clones, about 80% occurring once. Germline V gene sequence: CDR1 GTSNPN, CDR2 SVGIG (reference sequence). The CDR3 is 13 amino acids. V was trimmed by 2 bases and J by 6 bases, leaving 10 bases between them. The chain is built from TRBV30 and TRBJ2-2; no clear D gene. The source material was PBMCs, sampled before ibrutinib treatment. The TCR was taken from a human donor with chronic lymphocytic leukemia. This CDR3 reads CAWSPNPAGELFF. DNA for the CDR3: TGTGCCTGGAGTCCGAACCCGGCCGGGGAGCTGTTTTTT.